Below, 28 T cell receptor beta chains from the same sample are listed, as sequenced in a study of cytomegalovirus exposure and HLA in healthy donors. PCR amplification relied on 60 Vbeta primers (plus 13 Jbeta primers). Profiling relied on immunoSEQ multiplex PCR, and the TCRdb table lists in-frame clones only, not all of them. This sample has 110,000 to 150,000 clones, with around 80% found just once. Sequencing was performed on PBMCs. These receptors were collected from a female donor in good health and CMV-seronegative.

The chain uses TRBV7-2 and TRBJ1-6, with D possibly TRBD1 on 5 matching bases. Per the germline V gene, CDR1 is SGHTA and CDR2 is FQGNSA. CDR3 size: 15 residues. V dropped 5 bases and J dropped 0 bases, with 8 bases sitting between them. This CDR3 is CASSTGNSYNSPLHF. The CDR3 DNA reads as TGTGCCAGCAGCACAGGCAACTCCTATAATTCACCCCTCCACTTT.

This chain joins TRBV19 and TRBJ2-7, with D perhaps TRBD1 (6 bases). The CDR3 is made up of 15 amino acids. Trimming removed 5 bases from V and 2 bases from J, with 16 bases in between. The V gene's germline CDR1 is LNHDA and CDR2 SQIVND (reference sequence). The CDR3 loop reads CASSPGSGVTYEQYF. The CDR3 DNA reads as TGTGCCAGTAGTCCTGGCTCAGGGGTTACCTACGAGCAGTACTTC. The full variable domain, with the rest looked up from reference TRBV19 and TRBJ2-7, is DGGITQSPKYLFRKEGQNVTLSCEQNLNHDAMYWYRQDPGQGLRLIYYSQIVNDFQKGDIAEGYSVSREKKESFPLTVTSAQKNPTAFYLCASSPGSGVTYEQYFGPGTRLTVT.

The gene calls are TRBV4-1 and TRBJ1-4; D remains unclear. This CDR3 contains 17 residues. Germline V CDR1 and CDR2: MGHRA, YSYEKL. V lost 1 base to trimming and J lost 8 bases, with 20 bases between them. CDR3 nucleotide sequence: TGCGCCAGCAGCCAAGGGCATAGCGCGAGGGCCGGGGAAAAACTGTTTTTT. Translated: CASSQGHSARAGEKLFF.

This clone was counted a few times. This chain connects TRBV5-1 to TRBJ2-1, with D tentatively TRBD2 (5 bases). Germline V gene sequence: CDR1 SGHRS, CDR2 YFSETQ. Between the trimmed V and J ends, which lost 1 base and 10 bases, there was a span of 15 bases. The CDR3 runs 14 residues. DNA of the CDR3: TGCGCCAGCAGCTTGAATCGGGGAATTCAGGAGCAGTTCTTC. The encoded protein is CASSLNRGIQEQFF.

This chain links TRBV4-3 with TRBJ2-7; 7 bases line up with TRBD1. J gave up 0 bases and V 2 bases, and 4 bases lay outside the gene matches. Germline V gene sequence: CDR1 LGHNA, CDR2 YSLEER. This CDR3 spans 15 amino acids. For the CDR3, the DNA is TGCGCCAGCAGCCAATACAGGGGATCCTCCTACGAGCAGTACTTC. Translating it yields CASSQYRGSSYEQYF.

The chain recombines TRBV5-1 with TRBJ1-1, with 8 nucleotides matching TRBD1. The length of the CDR3 is 14 residues. J was trimmed by 2 bases and V by 3 bases; bases with no gene match: 3. The germline V gene encodes CDR1 SGHRS and CDR2 YFSETQ. This chain's CDR3 is CASSYGQGNTEAFF. The DNA of the CDR3 is TGCGCCAGCAGCTACGGACAGGGAAACACTGAAGCTTTCTTT.

J is TRBJ2-7 and V is TRBV6-1; 8 nucleotides agree with TRBD1. Per the germline V gene, CDR1 is MNHNS and CDR2 is SASEGT. Losses at the gene ends were 6 bases for V and 2 bases for J; bases not matched to a gene: 0. The CDR3 spans 12 residues. This CDR3 is CASRDRAYEQYF. DNA of the CDR3: TGTGCCAGCAGGGACAGGGCCTACGAGCAGTACTTC.

This clone was detected a few times. This chain connects TRBV15 to TRBJ1-6; D gene ambiguous. Germline V lookup: CDR1 LNHNV, CDR2 YYDKDF (reference sequence). V lost 1 base, J lost 6 bases, and 13 bases lay in between. CDR3 size: 16 residues. The CDR3 nucleotides are TGTGCCACCAGCAGAGCCGAGGGAATTCGTAATTCACCCCTCCACTTT. Its protein product is CATSRAEGIRNSPLHF.

The V gene is TRBV5-6, the J gene TRBJ2-1; maybe TRBD1 (6 bases). V lost 2 bases and J lost 2, with 8 bases in between. The CDR3 covers 14 residues. The V gene's germline CDR1 is SGHDT and CDR2 YYEEEE. CDR3: CASSFGTTYNEQFF. DNA of the CDR3: TGTGCCAGCAGCTTCGGGACAACCTACAATGAGCAGTTCTTC.

The genes are TRBV5-4 and TRBJ2-3; TRBD2 matches at 8 bases. The germline gives CDR1 SGHNT, CDR2 YYREEE (reference sequence). There are 16 residues in the CDR3. V lost 2 bases, J lost 2 bases, and 7 bases stayed unmatched. CDR3 loop: CASSFGTRGSTDTQYF. The CDR3 DNA reads as TGTGCCAGCAGCTTCGGGACTAGAGGATCCACAGATACGCAGTATTTT.

This clone was seen more than once but under ten times. This rearrangement joins TRBV6-5 to TRBJ1-1; 9 bases match TRBD1. This CDR3 spans 13 amino acids. Looked up from germline, CDR1 is MNHEY and CDR2 is SVGAGI. The V and J ends lost 6 bases and 7 bases, in that order; junction bases with no gene match: 6. The CDR3: CASRRTGVGEAFF. CDR3 DNA: TGTGCCAGCAGAAGGACAGGGGTCGGTGAAGCTTTCTTT.

This sequence joins TRBV21-1 and TRBJ2-7; the D call in the table, TRBD2, was not verified against the DNA. TRBV21-1 is marked as a pseudogene. CDR3 length: 15 residues. The CDR3 nucleotides read TGTGCCAGCGACTTACGACTAGCGGGAGGGTTCGAGCAGTACTTC. Protein sequence: CASDLRLAGGFEQYF.

The chain links TRBV19 to TRBJ2-2; 11 bases agree with TRBD2. This CDR3 spans 18 amino acids. Germline CDR1 LNHDA, CDR2 SQIVND (reference sequence). V was pared by 4 bases and J by 6 bases, with 13 bases of the junction left unmatched. The CDR3 loop reads CASSSLAGGPLTAGELFF. As DNA, the CDR3 is TGTGCCAGTAGTAGTCTAGCGGGAGGCCCCCTTACGGCCGGGGAGCTGTTTTTT. Complete variable domain (other parts from reference TRBV19 and TRBJ2-2): DGGITQSPKYLFRKEGQNVTLSCEQNLNHDAMYWYRQDPGQGLRLIYYSQIVNDFQKGDIAEGYSVSREKKESFPLTVTSAQKNPTAFYLCASSSLAGGPLTAGELFFGEGSRLTVL.

The chain employs TRBV7-2 and TRBJ2-3; the match to TRBD2 covers 11 bases. Per the germline V gene, CDR1 is SGHTA and CDR2 is FQGNSA. The CDR3 is 17 residues long. J was trimmed by 1 base and V by 5 bases; bases with no gene match: 8. CDR3 residues: CASSRALAGGRTDTQYF. The DNA for the CDR3 is TGTGCCAGCAGCCGAGCCCTAGCGGGGGGACGCACAGATACGCAGTATTTT.

The V and J genes are TRBV9 and TRBJ2-1; D unclear. CDR3 size: 13 residues. Germline CDR1 is SGDLS and CDR2 is YYNGEE. The V end was cut by 3 bases, the J end by 7 bases, with 11 bases between. The CDR3 loop reads CASSAGNRNEQFF. Here the CDR3 DNA reads TGTGCCAGCAGCGCCGGTAACAGAAATGAGCAGTTCTTC.

V gene TRBV19 combines with J gene TRBJ2-1, with 7 bases fitting TRBD1. The CDR3 runs to 15 residues. Germline CDR1 and CDR2: LNHDA and SQIVND (reference sequence). V gave up 3 bases and J gave up 2 bases; unmatched junction bases: 4. CDR3: CASSIPTGTYNEQFF. The CDR3 region has the DNA TGTGCCAGTAGTATCCCGACAGGGACCTACAATGAGCAGTTCTTC.

This clone was counted once. The chain combines TRBV5-1 with TRBJ2-7; possible D gene TRBD1, 6 bases. The CDR3 has 16 amino acids. Trimming took off 4 bases at V and 2 bases at J, with 19 bases between the two ends. In germline, CDR1 is SGHRS, CDR2 YFSETQ. CDR3 sequence (DNA): TGCGCCAGCAGCCAGGGACAACCCTCTGCCCCCTACGAGCAGTACTTC. Amino acid sequence: CASSQGQPSAPYEQYF. Based on the CDR3 plus reference TRBV5-1 and TRBJ2-7, the full variable domain is KAGVTQTPRYLIKTRGQQVTLSCSPISGHRSVSWYQQTPGQGLQFLFEYFSETQRNKGNFPGRFSGRQFSNSRSEMNVSTLELGDSALYLCASSQGQPSAPYEQYFGPGTRLTVT.

This clone came up once. V is TRBV7-8 and J is TRBJ1-1, with 7 bases fitting TRBD1. The ends lost 5 bases at V and 1 base at J; junction bases unmatched: 4. CDR3 length: 14 residues. The V gene's germline CDR1 is SGHVS and CDR2 FQNEAQ. The CDR3 region is CASSPRTGNTEAFF. In DNA form, the CDR3 reads TGTGCCAGCAGCCCCCGGACAGGGAACACTGAAGCTTTCTTT.

In this sample, this clone turned up a few times. The V call is TRBV20-1, the J call TRBJ1-3; TRBD1 matches at 8 bases. The CDR3 is 11 amino acids. The germline V gene has CDR1 DFQATT and CDR2 SNEGSKA (reference sequence). This CDR3 reads CGLDRADTIYF. The CDR3 DNA follows: TGCGGACTGGACAGGGCGGACACCATATATTTT.

The chain carries TRBV30 and TRBJ2-7, with 7 bases aligning to TRBD2. Germline-derived CDR1 and CDR2 are GTSNPN and SVGIG (reference sequence). The CDR3 is 13 amino acids. The V gene end was trimmed by 5 bases and the J gene end by 5 bases; junction bases not matched to a gene: 9. The CDR3, as DNA: TGTGCCTGGGGGGCGGGAGTGGCCCACGAGCAGTACTTC. Translating gives CAWGAGVAHEQYF.

The chain recombines TRBV30 with TRBJ2-7; 10 nucleotides align to TRBD1. The CDR3 covers 15 residues. Germline-derived CDR1 and CDR2 are GTSNPN and SVGIG (reference sequence). V dropped 4 bases and J dropped 7; count of bases not matched to a gene: 13. The CDR3 region is CAWNSLGQGIQEQYF. As DNA, the CDR3 is TGTGCCTGGAACTCCTTGGGACAGGGGATTCAGGAGCAGTACTTC.

V usage is TRBV6-5 and J usage is TRBJ1-6; TRBD1 might be the D (5 bases). V lost 6 bases and J 4 bases, leaving 10 bases between the germline ends. This CDR3 is 14 amino acids long. Germline CDR1 MNHEY, CDR2 SVGAGI. Here the CDR3 reads CASSRRGYNSPLHF. In DNA form, the CDR3 reads TGTGCCAGCAGCCGGCGGGGGTATAATTCACCCCTCCACTTT.

The chain employs TRBV18 and TRBJ2-7, with D possibly TRBD1 on 5 matching bases. V was clipped by 3 bases and J by 7 bases, with 31 bases between them. CDR3 length: 19 residues. CDR1 is KGHSH and CDR2 is LQKENI in the germline V gene. The DNA of the CDR3 is TGTGCCAGCTCACCTAGGACATCAAGCTCGGCTCGCTTGTCCGGGGAGCAGTACTTC. Translating it yields CASSPRTSSSARLSGEQYF. Full variable domain (rest looked up from reference TRBV18 and TRBJ2-7): NAGVMQNPRHLVRRRGQEARLRCSPMKGHSHVYWYRQLPEEGLKFMVYLQKENIIDESGMPKERFSAEFPKEGPSILRIQQVVRGDSAAYFCASSPRTSSSARLSGEQYFGPGTRLTVT.

This chain uses TRBV5-4 with TRBJ2-7; 14 nucleotides agree with TRBD2. This CDR3 is built from 17 residues. Germline V gene sequence: CDR1 SGHNT, CDR2 YYREEE (reference sequence). The junction had 5 bases not matched to a gene; V was cut back by 2 bases and J by 1 base. The CDR3 DNA sequence: TGTGCCAGCAGCTTAGGACTAGCGGGGGGCTGGTCCTACGAGCAGTACTTC. Protein sequence: CASSLGLAGGWSYEQYF.

The CDR3 nucleotides are TGTGCCAGCAGCTTTTGGGGGGGAGCGGAAAACATTCAGTACTTC. Its translation is CASSFWGGAENIQYF. This sequence joins TRBV7-9 and TRBJ2-4, with TRBD2 matching over 7 bases. CDR1 is SEHNR, CDR2 FQNEAQ, per germline (reference sequence). Trimming at V came to 3 bases and at J to 5 bases, leaving 7 bases not matched to a gene. CDR3 length: 15 amino acids.

This chain connects TRBV30 to TRBJ1-1; possible D gene TRBD1, 5 bases. CDR1 and CDR2 (germline): GTSNPN, SVGIG (reference sequence). This CDR3 comprises 12 residues. V dropped 5 bases and J dropped 3 bases, with 10 bases sitting between them. CDR3 residues: CAWAGGYTEAFF. The CDR3 DNA sequence: TGTGCCTGGGCCGGGGGATACACTGAAGCTTTCTTT.

This chain joins TRBV19 and TRBJ1-3; D is possibly TRBD1 (6 bases). The CDR3 is made up of 14 amino acids. Germline CDR1 LNHDA, CDR2 SQIVND (reference sequence). V shed 6 bases and J shed 3 bases, with 12 bases lying between them. The CDR3: CASRVGTNGNTIYF. The CDR3 DNA follows: TGTGCCAGTAGAGTCGGGACAAATGGAAACACCATATATTTT.

The chain carries TRBV4-1 and TRBJ2-1; D may be TRBD2 (6 bases). Germline assignment: CDR1 MGHRA and CDR2 YSYEKL. CDR3 length: 16 amino acids. V lost 3 bases, J lost 2 bases, and 14 bases lay in between. The CDR3 here is CASSQGRLVAYNEQFF. CDR3 sequence (DNA): TGCGCCAGCAGCCAGGGGAGACTAGTCGCCTACAATGAGCAGTTCTTC.